This entry lists 18 T cell receptor beta chains sequenced from one sample in a study of blood T cell repertoires in COVID-19. The repertoire was sequenced with immunoSEQ multiplex PCR; TCRdb's copy has only in-frame clones and lacks some. The profile shows approximately 70,000 clones, approximately 87% of them singletons. The sample taken for sequencing was peripheral blood. Receptors originate from a woman in her sixties or seventies with acute or convalescent COVID-19.

The chain has TRBV11-2 and TRBJ1-3; D is perhaps TRBD1 (5 bases). Germline V gene data show CDR1 as SGHAT and CDR2 as FQNNGV. There are 15 residues in the CDR3. The ends were cut back, 6 bases at V and 0 bases at J, with 12 bases in the middle. The CDR3 DNA sequence: TGTGCCAGCAGGTCCACAGGTTACTCTGGAAACACCATATATTTT. The encoded protein is CASRSTGYSGNTIYF. Full variable domain (remainder filled in from reference TRBV11-2 and TRBJ1-3): EAGVAQSPRYKIIEKRQSVAFWCNPISGHATLYWYQQILGQGPKLLIQFQNNGVVDDSQLPKDRFSAERLKGVDSTLKIQPAKLEDSAVYLCASRSTGYSGNTIYFGEGSWLTVV.

This clone was recorded a few times. The chain recombines TRBV19 with TRBJ1-6; 8 bases are a match to TRBD1. This CDR3 spans 13 amino acids. After removal of 6 bases from V and 7 bases from J, the junction contained 2 bases not matched to a gene. Germline CDR1 and CDR2: LNHDA and SQIVND (reference sequence). CDR3 region: CASRDRGNSPLHF. In nucleotides, the CDR3 is TGTGCCAGTAGAGACAGGGGAAATTCACCCCTCCACTTT. The whole variable domain, filled in from reference TRBV19 and TRBJ1-6, reads DGGITQSPKYLFRKEGQNVTLSCEQNLNHDAMYWYRQDPGQGLRLIYYSQIVNDFQKGDIAEGYSVSREKKESFPLTVTSAQKNPTAFYLCASRDRGNSPLHFGNGTRLTVT.

The DNA of the CDR3 is TGTGCCAGCACTACCTACAATGAGCAGTTCTTC. Protein: CASTTYNEQFF. V and J are TRBV2 and TRBJ2-1; D not certain. Germline V gene sequence: CDR1 SNHLY, CDR2 FYNNEI. This CDR3 comprises 11 residues. V was clipped by 7 bases and J by 2 bases, with 3 bases between them.

This clone was detected only a few times. V gene TRBV6-6 combines with J gene TRBJ2-2; the match to TRBD1 covers 7 bases. The CDR3 has 15 amino acids. Germline values: CDR1 MNHNY, CDR2 SVGAGI (reference sequence). The V segment lost 6 bases and the J segment 0 bases; nucleotides outside the gene matches: 4. The CDR3 protein is CASSRQGANTGELFF. The DNA for the CDR3 is TGTGCCAGCAGCCGACAGGGCGCGAACACCGGGGAGCTGTTTTTT.

V and J are TRBV4-2 and TRBJ2-1, with 11 bases aligning to TRBD1. Per the germline V gene, CDR1 is LGHNA and CDR2 is YNFKEQ. The length of the CDR3 is 13 residues. Trimming cost V 6 bases and J 10 bases; bases outside gene matches: 5. The chain's CDR3 is CASRRDRGAEQFF. In nucleotides, the CDR3 is TGTGCCAGCAGACGGGACAGGGGGGCCGAGCAGTTCTTC.

The chain recombines TRBV5-1 with TRBJ2-2, with 9 bases lining up with TRBD2. The CDR3 totals 16 residues. With V trimmed by 0 bases and J by 5 bases, 5 bases remained unmatched. The V gene's germline CDR1 is SGHRS and CDR2 YFSETQ. Here the CDR3 reads CASSLEFSGGTGELFF. The CDR3 DNA reads as TGCGCCAGCAGCTTGGAGTTTAGCGGGGGTACCGGGGAGCTGTTTTTT.

This clone has a single count. The chain combines TRBV11-2 with TRBJ1-4; TRBD1 matches 7 bases. The CDR3 consists of 14 residues. The V segment lost 7 bases and the J segment 2 bases; nucleotides outside the gene matches: 4. CDR1 is SGHAT, CDR2 FQNNGV, per germline. CDR3 protein: CASTKDRTNEKLFF. As DNA, the CDR3 is TGTGCCAGCACCAAGGACAGGACTAATGAAAAACTGTTTTTT.

The chain employs TRBV15 and TRBJ2-1; D is possibly TRBD2 (5 bases). The V end lost 0 bases, the J end lost 1 base, and 10 bases lay between the germline ends. The CDR3 loop spans 16 amino acids. The germline CDR1 and CDR2 sequences are LNHNV and YYDKDF (reference sequence). CDR3 amino acids: CATSRDRLASYNEQFF. The CDR3 nucleotides read TGTGCCACCAGCAGAGATAGGCTAGCATCCTACAATGAGCAGTTCTTC.

This clone came up a few times. The rearrangement joins TRBV5-1 to TRBJ1-2; 9 positions match TRBD1. Germline CDR1 is SGHRS and CDR2 is YFSETQ. The CDR3 extends over 14 amino acids. The trim removed 4 bases at V and 5 bases at J, leaving 6 bases unmatched. CDR3 residues: CASSISGTGYGYTF. The CDR3 nucleotides read TGCGCCAGCAGCATATCCGGGACAGGGTATGGCTACACCTTC.

The chain employs TRBV7-2 and TRBJ2-3; 11 nucleotides align to TRBD2. Germline loops: CDR1 SGHTA, CDR2 FQGNSA. Trimming at V came to 2 bases and at J to 3 bases, leaving 7 bases not matched to a gene. The CDR3 extends over 17 amino acids. In DNA, the CDR3 is TGTGCCAGCAGCTTACCCACTAGCGGGAGTGTAACAGATACGCAGTATTTT. Translating gives CASSLPTSGSVTDTQYF.

This clone was seen once. One end of the junction fails to match germline, which may point to a read error. The chain joins TRBV2 to TRBJ1-2, with 7 bases aligning to TRBD1. This CDR3 comprises 12 residues. The germline CDR1 and CDR2 sequences are SNHLY and FYNNEI. The CDR3 reads CSALGGQWGYTF. CDR3 nucleotide sequence: TGCTCCGCACTCGGGGGACAGTGGGGCTACACCTTC.

This clone occurred once. The V call is TRBV5-1, the J call TRBJ2-1; perhaps TRBD2 as D (5 bases). CDR1 is SGHRS and CDR2 is YFSETQ in the germline V gene. Trimming pared 0 bases from V and 0 bases from J, leaving 7 bases between. CDR3 size: 15 residues. The CDR3 region is CASSLVGSSYNEQFF. The CDR3, as DNA: TGCGCCAGCAGCTTGGTGGGGAGCTCCTACAATGAGCAGTTCTTC.

This clone was observed a handful of times. The chain carries TRBV7-2 and TRBJ1-2; possible D gene TRBD1, 6 bases. The germline V gene has CDR1 SGHTA and CDR2 FQGNSA. This CDR3 is built from 15 residues. Trimming removed 3 bases at V and 8 bases at J, with 19 bases between. DNA for the CDR3: TGTGCCAGCAGCTTCACGAGTCCAGGGGCGCAGGGCTACACCTTC. This gives the protein CASSFTSPGAQGYTF.

J is TRBJ1-1 and V is TRBV5-5; TRBD1 is a possible D gene (5 bases). V dropped 3 bases and J dropped 1 base, with 13 bases sitting between them. This CDR3 spans 15 amino acids. The germline V gene has CDR1 SGHKS and CDR2 YYEKEE (reference sequence). The CDR3 spells CASSSEIRGNTEAFF. In nucleotides, the CDR3 is TGTGCCAGCAGCTCGGAGATAAGGGGGAACACTGAAGCTTTCTTT.

This chain connects TRBV12-5 to TRBJ1-1; TRBD1 is a possible D gene (6 bases). The CDR3 covers 16 residues. Germline V gene lookup returns CDR1 LGHNT and CDR2 FRNRAP. Trimming left V 1 base short and J 8 bases short, with 20 bases between. CDR3 bases: TGTGCTAGTGGTTTGGCCGGATTTTCTGAGGGGGTAGAAGCTTTCTTT. It translates to CASGLAGFSEGVEAFF.

The gene calls are TRBV2 and TRBJ1-6; TRBD1 might be the D (6 bases). Per germline, CDR1 SNHLY and CDR2 FYNNEI. V gave up 6 bases and J gave up 10 bases, with 13 bases separating them. This CDR3 comprises 13 residues. The CDR3 sequence is CASSMTGVSPLHF. The CDR3 DNA reads as TGTGCCAGCAGCATGACAGGTGTCTCACCCCTCCACTTT.

This chain connects TRBV5-6 to TRBJ1-1; 9 positions agree with TRBD1. CDR1 and CDR2 from the germline V gene are SGHDT and YYEEEE. With 7 bases clipped from V and 5 bases from J, the junction kept 9 bases outside the gene matches. This CDR3 has 14 residues. CDR3 protein: CASLQTGGWTEAFF. DNA of the CDR3: TGTGCCAGCCTACAGACAGGGGGATGGACTGAAGCTTTCTTT.

V gene TRBV5-1 combines with J gene TRBJ1-2; tentatively, D is TRBD1 (5 bases). The CDR3 sequence is 14 residues long. Germline CDR1 reads SGHRS; CDR2 reads YFSETQ. V lost 1 base and J 0 bases, leaving 7 bases between the germline ends. The CDR3 coding sequence is TGCGCCAGCAGCTTGACAGGCGCTAACTATGGCTACACCTTC. This sequence encodes CASSLTGANYGYTF.